The 8 T cell receptor beta chains in this list originate from one sample, sequenced in a study of blood T cells in healthy people across ages. With a J-beta primer mix and a sample-barcoded 5' primer, a second PCR ran roughly 6 to 12 cycles. TCRdb redid the calling of the 5' RACE reads with MiXCR, one entry per CDR3 protein. This sample yields approximately 350,000 distinct CDR3 sequences, of which 50% to 60% are seen a single time; approximately 51% belongs to the top ten. The specimen sequenced was blood. These receptors were collected from a man in his sixties in good health.

V gene TRBV20-1 combines with J gene TRBJ2-5, with TRBD1 identical over 12 bases. CDR3 size: 14 residues. Germline values: CDR1 DFQATT, CDR2 SNEGSKA (reference sequence). Trimming cost V 6 bases and J 5 bases; bases outside gene matches: 7. CDR3 sequence (DNA): TGCAGTGCCCAGGGACAGGGGGCAATTGAGACCCAGTACTTC. Amino acids: CSAQGQGAIETQYF.

The chain has TRBV29-1 and TRBJ2-3; D gene ambiguous. V was shortened by 7 bases and J by 6 bases, with 8 bases between the two germline ends. The CDR3 is 10 residues long. Germline V gene lookup returns CDR1 SQVTM and CDR2 ANQGSEA. The CDR3 DNA reads TGCAGCGCTGACTGGGATACGCAGTATTTT. Protein: CSADWDTQYF.

CDR3: CASRSLGTAPGYTF. CDR3 in DNA: TGTGCCAGCAGATCGCTCGGGACAGCCCCCGGCTACACCTTC. The V and J genes are TRBV6-5 and TRBJ1-2; 7 nucleotides align to TRBD1. The junction had 12 bases not matched to a gene; V was cut back by 6 bases and J by 8 bases. CDR1 MNHEY and CDR2 SVGAGI come from the germline V gene. The CDR3 covers 14 residues.

This clonotype has more than one count but fewer than ten. The chain couples TRBV29-1 to TRBJ2-5; TRBD2 matches 8 bases. Germline lookup yields CDR1 SQVTM and CDR2 ANQGSEA. The CDR3 runs to 11 residues. DNA of the CDR3: TGCACCGGGGGGGGCGAGGAGACCCAGTACTTC. This translates into CTGGGEETQYF.

The rearrangement links TRBV12-3 or TRBV12-4 to TRBJ1-1, with TRBD1 as a possible D gene (5 bases). Trimming took 5 bases from V and 0 from J, leaving 13 bases between them. CDR3 size: 15 residues. CDR3 sequence: CASSPRQTLNTEAFF. The DNA of the CDR3 is TGTGCCAGCAGTCCCAGACAGACGTTGAACACTGAAGCTTTCTTT.

This chain joins TRBV24-1 and TRBJ1-2, with D unclear. Trimming stripped 5 bases from V and 4 bases from J, with 13 bases between. Germline V lookup: CDR1 KGHDR, CDR2 SFDVKD. The CDR3 sequence is 14 residues long. CDR3 in DNA: TGTGCCACCAGTGGCCGGGAGGCTTCCTATGGCTACACCTTC. Translating gives CATSGREASYGYTF.

The CDR3 is CASSLASASGANVLTF. The CDR3 DNA follows: TGTGCCAGCAGCTTAGCGTCAGCCTCTGGGGCCAACGTCCTGACTTTC. The V gene is TRBV7-8, the J gene TRBJ2-6; D is undetermined. Germline V gives CDR1 SGHVS, CDR2 FQNEAQ. This CDR3 spans 16 amino acids. V was pared by 0 bases and J by 0 bases, with 6 bases between.

The V call is TRBV13, the J call TRBJ2-5; perhaps TRBD1 as D (6 bases). V shed 0 bases and J shed 11 bases, with 19 bases lying between them. The germline CDR1 and CDR2 sequences are PRHDT and FYEKMQ (reference sequence). The CDR3 totals 15 residues. The CDR3: CASSLGRQGPKEQYF. In nucleotides, the CDR3 is TGTGCCAGCAGCTTAGGCCGTCAGGGGCCCAAGGAGCAGTACTTC.